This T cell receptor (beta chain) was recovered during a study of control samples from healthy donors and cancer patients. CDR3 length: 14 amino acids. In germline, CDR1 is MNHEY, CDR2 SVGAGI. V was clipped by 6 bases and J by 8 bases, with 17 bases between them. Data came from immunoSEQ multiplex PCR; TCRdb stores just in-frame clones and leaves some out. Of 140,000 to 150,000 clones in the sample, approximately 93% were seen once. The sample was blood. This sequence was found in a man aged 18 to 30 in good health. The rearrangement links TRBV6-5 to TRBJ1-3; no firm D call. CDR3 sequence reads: CASSQSGLRHTIYF. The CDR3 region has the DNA TGTGCCAGCAGCCAGAGTGGGTTGAGGCACACCATATATTTT.